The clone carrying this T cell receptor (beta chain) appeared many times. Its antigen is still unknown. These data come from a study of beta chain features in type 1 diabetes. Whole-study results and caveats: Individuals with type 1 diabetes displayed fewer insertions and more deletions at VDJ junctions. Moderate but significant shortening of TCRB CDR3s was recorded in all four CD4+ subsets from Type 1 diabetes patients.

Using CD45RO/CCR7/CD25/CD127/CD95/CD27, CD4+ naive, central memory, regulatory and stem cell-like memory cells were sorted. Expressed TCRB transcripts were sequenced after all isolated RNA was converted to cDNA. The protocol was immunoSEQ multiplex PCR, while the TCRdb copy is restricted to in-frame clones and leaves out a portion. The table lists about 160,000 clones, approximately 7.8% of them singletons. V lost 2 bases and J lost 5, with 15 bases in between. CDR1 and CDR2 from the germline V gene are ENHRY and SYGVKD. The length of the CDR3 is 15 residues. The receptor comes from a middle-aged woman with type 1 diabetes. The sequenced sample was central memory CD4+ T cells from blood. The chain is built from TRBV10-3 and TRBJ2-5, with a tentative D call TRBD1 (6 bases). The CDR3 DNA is TGTGCCATCAGTGAGACAACAAACCAGGGGGAGACCCAGTACTTC. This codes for CAISETTNQGETQYF.